Listed below are T cell receptor beta chains from one sample, sequenced in a study of circulating CD8 cells and anti-PD-1 response in melanoma. TCRdb ran MiXCR on the reads and lists one entry per CDR3 protein. The sample yields about 190 distinct CDR3 sequences, around 8% seen once. The sample was CD8+ T cells from PBMCs, taken at baseline or after one month of anti-PD-1 therapy (not recorded which). These receptors were obtained from a human donor with melanoma. Both conserved end residues are part of each CDR3. D genes are given only for firm matches. Clone size is shown for a subset of rows, as once, few, many or a class of expanded clone.

11,medium-sized,TRBV7-2,TRBJ2-7,NA,CASSLNYEQYF,TGTGCCAGCAGCTTAAATTACGAGCAGTACTTC
15,large,TRBV7-3,TRBJ2-3,NA,CASSRLAKGTDTQYF,TGTGCCAGCAGCCGGCTAGCGAAGGGCACAGATACGCAGTATTTT
14,large,TRBV19,TRBJ2-1,NA,CASSIAGGLDEQFF,TGTGCCAGTAGTATAGCAGGGGGACTCGATGAGCAGTTCTTC
13,large,TRBV3-1,TRBJ2-1,NA,CASSQDNQNEQFF,TGTGCCAGCAGCCAAGATAACCAGAATGAGCAGTTCTTC
18,NA,TRBV7-3,TRBJ2-3,TRBD2,CASSRLAGGTTSTDTQYF,TGTGCCAGCAGTAGACTAGCGGGAGGTACCACTAGCACAGATACGCAGTATTTT
15,large,TRBV27,TRBJ2-5,TRBD2,CASSSTPGGFVTQYF,TGTGCCAGCAGTTCGACTCCGGGGGGGTTTGTGACCCAGTACTTC
15,large,TRBV20-1,TRBJ1-1,NA,CSARDLPRGLTEAFF,TGCAGTGCTAGAGACCTGCCCCGGGGGTTAACTGAAGCTTTCTTT
14,large,TRBV20-1,TRBJ2-1,NA,CSARDWGAYNEQFF,TGCAGTGCTAGAGATTGGGGGGCCTACAATGAGCAGTTCTTC
12,large,TRBV29-1,TRBJ2-1,TRBD1,CSVGTGVGRQFF,TGCAGTGTTGGGACAGGGGTGGGGAGGCAGTTCTTC
15,large,TRBV27,TRBJ2-7,TRBD1,CASSPRTGGDYEQYF,TGTGCCAGCAGTCCCCGGACAGGGGGTGATTACGAGCAGTACTTC
13,few,TRBV24-1,TRBJ2-7,NA,CATSASWRDEQYF,TGTGCCACCAGTGCTTCTTGGCGAGACGAGCAGTACTTC
11,large,TRBV27,TRBJ2-7,NA,CASSFGHEQYF,TGTGCCAGCAGTTTCGGGCACGAGCAGTACTTC
14,few,TRBV11-1,TRBJ2-2,NA,CASSESPNTGELFF,TGTGCCAGCAGCGAAAGTCCTAACACCGGGGAGCTGTTTTTT
14,large,TRBV2,TRBJ1-3,NA,CASSDPGNTDTIYF,TGTGCCAGCAGTGATCCGGGTAACACGGACACCATATATTTT
15,hyperexpanded,TRBV7-3,TRBJ2-3,TRBD2,CASSRLALSADTQYF,TGTGCCAGCAGCCGACTAGCGCTTTCAGCAGATACGCAGTATTTT
14,medium-sized,TRBV9,TRBJ2-7,TRBD2,CASSFGTSEVEQYF,TGTGCCAGCAGCTTCGGGACTAGCGAAGTCGAGCAGTACTTC
21,hyperexpanded,TRBV28,TRBJ2-7,TRBD2,CASSLPSPIAGGAQWRGEQYF,TGTGCCAGCAGTTTGCCTTCTCCAATAGCGGGAGGAGCCCAGTGGAGGGGTGAGCAGTACTTC
15,medium-sized,TRBV7-9,TRBJ1-4,NA,CASSSPLVKGEKLFF,TGTGCCAGCAGCTCCCCCCTAGTCAAGGGGGAAAAACTGTTTTTT
16,medium-sized,TRBV24-1,TRBJ2-5,TRBD2,CATSEIPTSGMETQYF,TGTGCCACCAGTGAAATCCCCACTAGCGGGATGGAGACCCAGTACTTC
15,large,TRBV11-2,TRBJ2-7,TRBD1,CASRPIDRGDNEQYF,TGTGCCAGCAGACCCATAGACAGGGGGGACAACGAGCAGTACTTC
17,medium-sized,TRBV28,TRBJ2-2,NA,CASSTLINRGGTGELFF,TGTGCCAGCAGTACCCTCATAAACAGGGGGGGCACCGGGGAGCTGTTTTTT
15,large,TRBV2,TRBJ1-3,NA,CASSEGLNSGNTIYF,TGTGCCAGCAGTGAAGGACTGAACTCTGGAAACACCATATATTTT
17,medium-sized,TRBV7-3,TRBJ2-6,TRBD1,CASSYRGSGFGANVLTF,TGTGCCAGCAGCTACAGGGGATCAGGCTTTGGGGCCAACGTCCTGACTTTC
16,large,TRBV9,TRBJ2-1,NA,CASSVVGTLTYNEQFF,TGTGCCAGCAGCGTAGTCGGCACGTTGACCTACAATGAGCAGTTCTTC
12,large,TRBV27,TRBJ2-3,TRBD2,CASSLNGGEQYF,TGTGCCAGCAGTTTAAATGGGGGGGAGCAGTATTTT
16,large,TRBV2,TRBJ2-5,TRBD2,CASRPGTSGRMETQYF,TGTGCCAGCAGACCTGGGACTAGCGGGAGAATGGAGACCCAGTACTTC
13,large,TRBV3-1,TRBJ2-1,NA,CASSQVTSNEQFF,TGTGCCAGCAGCCAAGTAACCAGCAATGAGCAGTTCTTC
14,large,TRBV25-1,TRBJ2-1,TRBD2,CASSLAGDGNEQFF,TGTGCCAGCAGTTTGGCGGGAGACGGAAATGAGCAGTTCTTC
13,medium-sized,TRBV6-2/TRBV6-3,TRBJ2-7,NA,CASGAEHSYEQYF,TGTGCCAGCGGGGCGGAACACTCCTACGAGCAGTACTTC
15,medium-sized,TRBV4-2,TRBJ1-1,TRBD1,CASSQLRQGDTEAFF,TGTGCCAGCAGCCAACTCCGACAGGGCGACACTGAAGCTTTCTTT
15,few,TRBV20-1,TRBJ1-3,NA,CSARDQSRSGNTIYF,TGCAGTGCTAGAGATCAATCGCGCTCTGGAAACACCATATATTTT
15,medium-sized,TRBV28,TRBJ2-7,NA,CASSFLWTHPYEQYF,TGTGCCAGCAGTTTTCTCTGGACCCATCCCTACGAGCAGTACTTC
13,medium-sized,TRBV24-1,TRBJ2-7,NA,CATSGGGSYEQYF,TGTGCCACCAGTGGAGGGGGCTCCTACGAGCAGTACTTC
15,medium-sized,TRBV29-1,TRBJ2-7,TRBD1,CSVEDKGQGAWEQYF,TGCAGCGTTGAAGATAAAGGACAGGGGGCGTGGGAGCAGTACTTC
15,hyperexpanded,TRBV7-3,TRBJ2-1,TRBD2,CASSRLAGGTDEQFF,TGTGCCAGCAGCCGACTAGCGGGAGGTACAGATGAGCAGTTCTTC
15,medium-sized,TRBV28,TRBJ2-1,TRBD2,CASSLGLAGFDEQFF,TGTGCCAGCAGTTTAGGGCTAGCGGGATTCGATGAGCAGTTCTTC
15,hyperexpanded,TRBV7-3,TRBJ2-5,TRBD2,CASSRLAGGVETQYF,TGTGCCAGCAGTAGACTAGCGGGAGGAGTAGAGACCCAGTACTTC
16,hyperexpanded,TRBV27,TRBJ2-5,TRBD2,CASSQGLAGLEETQYF,TGTGCCAGCAGCCAAGGACTAGCCGGATTGGAGGAGACCCAGTACTTC
13,large,TRBV27,TRBJ2-1,TRBD2,CASSWTSAGEQFF,TGTGCCAGCAGTTGGACTAGCGCGGGAGAGCAGTTCTTC
15,large,TRBV20-1,TRBJ2-2,NA,CSATGTLRAAGELFF,TGCAGTGCTACTGGGACACTTAGGGCTGCCGGGGAGCTGTTTTTT
15,large,TRBV7-3,TRBJ2-1,TRBD2,CASSFGTSGYNEQFF,TGTGCCAGCAGCTTTGGAACTAGCGGTTACAATGAGCAGTTCTTC
13,medium-sized,TRBV27,TRBJ2-2,NA,CASSPTGEAELFF,TGTGCCAGCAGTCCGACTGGCGAGGCGGAGCTGTTTTTT
15,large,TRBV2,TRBJ2-7,TRBD1,CASSEWTGRSDEQYF,TGTGCCAGCAGTGAATGGACAGGGCGTTCAGACGAGCAGTACTTC
16,medium-sized,TRBV28,TRBJ2-2,TRBD2,CASSPRTSGAAGELFF,TGTGCCAGCAGTCCACGGACTAGCGGGGCCGCCGGGGAGCTGTTTTTT
11,NA,TRBV19,TRBJ2-2,NA,CASRDMGELFF,TGTGCCTCCCGCGATATGGGGGAGCTGTTTTTT
15,large,TRBV4-2,TRBJ2-7,TRBD1,CASSHRDRELNEQYF,TGTGCCAGCAGCCACCGGGACAGGGAGTTGAACGAGCAGTACTTC
15,medium-sized,TRBV7-3,TRBJ2-1,TRBD2,CASSRLAGGVGEQFF,TGTGCCAGCAGCCGACTGGCGGGAGGGGTAGGTGAGCAGTTCTTC
13,medium-sized,TRBV4-1,TRBJ2-7,NA,CASRLGAAYEQYF,TGCGCCAGCCGCCTTGGGGCTGCCTACGAGCAGTACTTC
16,hyperexpanded,TRBV27,TRBJ2-5,TRBD2,CASSEGLAGLQETQYF,TGTGCCAGCAGTGAGGGACTAGCGGGCTTACAAGAGACCCAGTACTTC
15,hyperexpanded,TRBV7-3,TRBJ2-2,NA,CASSRLARGTGELFF,TGTGCCAGCAGCCGGCTAGCGAGAGGCACCGGGGAGCTGTTTTTT
15,hyperexpanded,TRBV28,TRBJ1-5,NA,CASSLVTATNQPQHF,TGTGCCAGCAGTTTAGTGACAGCGACCAATCAGCCCCAGCATTTT
16,medium-sized,TRBV28,TRBJ2-7,TRBD2,CASSLSSGTSPKEQYF,TGTGCCAGCAGTTTATCTTCCGGGACTAGTCCTAAGGAGCAGTACTTC
16,medium-sized,TRBV28,TRBJ1-1,TRBD1,CASSPHPGQGDTEAFF,TGTGCCAGCAGTCCCCACCCGGGACAGGGAGACACTGAAGCTTTCTTT
16,medium-sized,TRBV6-5,TRBJ2-1,TRBD2,CASSYTSGSSYNEQFF,TGTGCCAGCAGTTACACGAGCGGGAGCTCCTACAATGAGCAGTTCTTC